The 20 T cell receptor beta chains presented below share a single source sample, sequenced in a study of glioma-infiltrating T cells after dendritic cell vaccination. Profiling relied on immunoSEQ multiplex PCR, and the TCRdb table lists in-frame clones only, not all of them. The sample lists more than 45,000 clones, about four fifths seen once, with around a sixth in the top ten. Time point defined: after dendritic cell vaccination, including at tumor progression/relapse. The sequences come from blood, collected after dendritic cell vaccination. The receptor set was obtained from a human donor with glioblastoma.

The chain joins TRBV6-4 to TRBJ2-2; 11 nucleotides match TRBD2. Germline V gene lookup returns CDR1 MRHNA and CDR2 SNTAGT. The J segment lost 1 base and the V segment lost 2 bases, leaving 3 bases of the junction unmatched. This CDR3 is 17 amino acids long. Written as DNA, the CDR3 is TGTGCCAGCAGTGACGGGGGGACTAGCGGGAACACCGGGGAGCTGTTTTTT. The encoded protein is CASSDGGTSGNTGELFF.

The rearrangement joins TRBV20-1 to TRBJ1-1; perhaps TRBD1 as D (6 bases). The CDR3 sequence is 11 residues long. V lost 4 bases, J lost 8 bases, and 11 bases lay in between. Germline V CDR1 and CDR2: DFQATT, SNEGSKA (reference sequence). The CDR3 is CSATQGREAFF. CDR3 DNA sequence: TGCAGTGCTACACAGGGAAGGGAAGCTTTCTTT.

The chain joins TRBV4-3 to TRBJ1-1, with D maybe TRBD1 (5 bases). CDR3 length equals 15 residues. V was pared by 0 bases and J by 5 bases, with 13 bases between. Germline-derived CDR1 and CDR2 are LGHNA and YSLEER. The CDR3 DNA reads TGCGCCAGCAGCCAAGAGGGCGGGGGAGGAACTGAAGCTTTCTTT. Translating it yields CASSQEGGGGTEAFF.

As DNA, the CDR3 is TGTGCTAGTGGGCAGATAAACACCATATATTTT. As protein: CASGQINTIYF. The chain carries TRBV12-5 and TRBJ1-3; no clear D. V dropped 6 bases and J dropped 6 bases, with 6 bases sitting between them. Germline assignment: CDR1 LGHNT and CDR2 FRNRAP. This CDR3 is 11 amino acids long.

The chain links TRBV4-3 to TRBJ1-2; D gene uncertain. The CDR3 has 14 residues. Germline assignment: CDR1 LGHNA and CDR2 YSLEER. The germline V and J ends were trimmed by 0 bases and 8 bases, with 13 bases remaining between them. The CDR3 reads CASSQDLEGGGYTF. The DNA for the CDR3 is TGCGCCAGCAGCCAAGATCTAGAAGGCGGCGGCTACACCTTC.

This chain connects TRBV7-2 to TRBJ1-2; 7 nucleotides align to TRBD1. The trim removed 5 bases at V and 6 bases at J, leaving 15 bases unmatched. This CDR3 has 16 amino acids. From germline, CDR1 is SGHTA and CDR2 FQGNSA. CDR3 sequence reads: CASSTRLGGGNNGYTF. CDR3 in DNA: TGTGCCAGCAGCACCCGACTCGGAGGGGGCAATAATGGCTACACCTTC. Based on the CDR3 plus reference TRBV7-2 and TRBJ1-2, the full variable domain is GAGVSQSPSNKVTEKGKDVELRCDPISGHTALYWYRQSLGQGLEFLIYFQGNSAPDKSGLPSDRFSAERTGGSVSTLTIQRTQQEDSAVYLCASSTRLGGGNNGYTFGSGTRLTVV.

The chain uses TRBV2 and TRBJ1-1; D is undetermined. The CDR3 contains 14 residues. In germline, CDR1 is SNHLY, CDR2 FYNNEI. V gave up 7 bases and J gave up 3 bases, with 15 bases separating them. The CDR3 DNA reads TGTGCCAGCAAGTTGGACCGGCGGGACACTGAAGCTTTCTTT. Encoded protein: CASKLDRRDTEAFF.

The chain carries TRBV5-1 and TRBJ2-3; no clear D gene. The CDR3 runs to 14 residues. Deletions cut 0 bases from V and 0 bases from J, with 5 bases between. Germline V gives CDR1 SGHRS, CDR2 YFSETQ. CDR3 amino acids: CASSLDSSTDTQYF. The CDR3 coding sequence is TGCGCCAGCAGCTTGGACAGTAGCACAGATACGCAGTATTTT.

The chain joins TRBV5-1 to TRBJ2-1; 9 nucleotides line up with TRBD2. CDR3 length: 12 residues. Germline CDR1 SGHRS, CDR2 YFSETQ. With V trimmed by 7 bases and J by 7 bases, 3 bases remained unmatched. The CDR3 nucleotides read TGCGCCAGCGGGCTAGCGGGGAATGAGCAGTTCTTC. Amino acid sequence: CASGLAGNEQFF.

The chain employs TRBV7-9 and TRBJ2-4, with a tentative D call TRBD2 (6 bases). Trimming took 5 bases from V and 6 from J, leaving 20 bases between them. The germline V gene encodes CDR1 SEHNR and CDR2 FQNEAQ (reference sequence). This CDR3 spans 16 amino acids. The DNA for the CDR3 is TGTGCCAGCAGCCCCACGGGGGTGGGGCGGGTAAACATTCAGTACTTC. Translated, it gives CASSPTGVGRVNIQYF.

Notes on this clone: Its ends do not fully match the called genes, so a read error is possible. The rearrangement links TRBV19 to TRBJ2-2; 8 bases align to TRBD1. The germline gives CDR1 LNHDA, CDR2 SQIVND (reference sequence). The CDR3 runs to 16 residues. CDR3 protein: CASSKGGQANTGELFF. The CDR3 DNA reads as TGTGCCAGCAGTAAGGGGGGACAGGCGAACACCGGGGAGCTGTTTTTT.

The chain links TRBV28 to TRBJ1-2; the match to TRBD1 covers 7 bases. Germline-derived CDR1 and CDR2 are MDHEN and SYDVKM. This CDR3 contains 12 residues. V lost 10 bases, J lost 4 bases, and 6 bases stayed unmatched. CDR3 bases: TGTGCCATCCACAGGGGTACCTATGGCTACACCTTC. Amino acids: CAIHRGTYGYTF.

The V and J genes are TRBV7-2 and TRBJ2-4; D ambiguous. Trimming took off 1 base at V and 6 bases at J, with 7 bases between the two ends. Germline values: CDR1 SGHTA, CDR2 FQGNSA. The CDR3 is 13 residues long. CDR3 protein: CASSLEQPNIQYF. The CDR3 DNA sequence: TGTGCCAGCAGCTTAGAACAGCCAAACATTCAGTACTTC.

The CDR3 is CASSYNVRGNEKLFF. The CDR3 DNA reads as TGTGCCAGCAGCTACAACGTCAGGGGTAATGAAAAACTGTTTTTT. This chain links TRBV6-1 with TRBJ1-4; D perhaps matches TRBD1 (6 bases). CDR3 length: 15 residues. The ends were cut back, 6 bases at V and 4 bases at J, with 15 bases in the middle. Per the germline V gene, CDR1 is MNHNS and CDR2 is SASEGT.

There are many counts of this clone. The rearrangement uses TRBV2 and TRBJ1-4; TRBD1 aligns across 7 bases. The CDR3 runs to 14 residues. Losses at the gene ends were 6 bases for V and 4 bases for J; bases not matched to a gene: 5. CDR1 and CDR2 (germline): SNHLY, FYNNEI. The CDR3 is CASRWDSLNEKLFF. CDR3 in DNA: TGTGCCAGCAGATGGGACAGTCTTAATGAAAAACTGTTTTTT.

The CDR3 sequence is CAGSRGRWGDYGYTF. The CDR3 DNA reads as TGTGCCGGTTCCAGGGGGCGCTGGGGGGACTATGGCTACACCTTC. The rearrangement joins TRBV30 to TRBJ1-2, with 8 bases identical to TRBD1. Germline V CDR1 and CDR2: GTSNPN, SVGIG (reference sequence). The CDR3 is 15 amino acids. The J segment lost 3 bases and the V segment lost 8 bases, leaving 14 bases of the junction unmatched. The entire variable domain, with the rest obtained from reference TRBV30 and TRBJ1-2, is as follows: SQTIHQWPATLVQPVGSPLSLECTVEGTSNPNLYWYRQAAGRGLQLLFYSVGIGQISSEVPQNLSASRPQDRQFILSSKKLLLSDSGFYLCAGSRGRWGDYGYTFGSGTRLTVV.

There are a few counts of this clone. The chain combines TRBV6-4 with TRBJ2-3; 12 positions match TRBD2. This CDR3 region has 15 residues. Losses at the gene ends were 4 bases for V and 1 base for J; bases not matched to a gene: 0. Germline CDR1 reads MRHNA; CDR2 reads SNTAGT. CDR3 nucleotides: TGTGCCAGCAGTGGGACTAGCGGGGGCACAGATACGCAGTATTTT. Translation: CASSGTSGGTDTQYF.

This rearrangement joins TRBV6-5 to TRBJ1-3; D gene unclear. Germline assignment: CDR1 MNHEY and CDR2 SVGAGI. CDR3 size: 16 residues. V was cut by 3 bases and J by 0 bases, with 12 bases left in between. The CDR3 spells CASSYARISSGNTIYF. CDR3 DNA: TGTGCCAGCAGTTATGCCCGAATTAGCTCTGGAAACACCATATATTTT.

This chain joins TRBV25-1 and TRBJ2-7; D call uncertain. The CDR3 has 11 amino acids. Between the trimmed V and J ends, which lost 6 bases and 7 bases, there was a span of 10 bases. The germline V gene encodes CDR1 MGHDK and CDR2 SYGVNS. The CDR3 sequence: CASRRYLEQYF. CDR3 in DNA: TGTGCCAGCAGGAGATACCTTGAGCAGTACTTC.

The chain carries TRBV11-2 and TRBJ2-4; D call uncertain. The CDR3 is made up of 16 amino acids. V lost 5 bases to trimming and J lost 0 bases, with 14 bases between them. Germline CDR1 and CDR2: SGHAT and FQNNGV. The CDR3 DNA reads TGTGCCAGCAGCCTAACTATACTCCCAGCCAAAAACATTCAGTACTTC. This codes for CASSLTILPAKNIQYF.